This T cell receptor (beta chain) was profiled in a study of blood T cells in healthy people across ages. This CDR3 is built from 13 residues. The trim removed 3 bases at V and 7 bases at J, leaving 1 base unmatched. The germline V gene encodes CDR1 SGHRS and CDR2 YFSETQ. A J-beta primer mix and a sample-barcoded 5' primer were used in a second PCR of about 7 to 12 cycles. TCRdb independently ran MiXCR on the 5' RACE reads; one entry per CDR3 protein. The data show around 800,000 distinct CDR3 sequences, with more than 25% seen just once and over 2.5% held by the top ten. Collection of roughly 10 milliliters of peripheral blood was performed for each donor. The data also belong to a second study, concerning T cells of mothers and their children. As that report states: Similar effects of thymic selection on TCR recombination output were recorded in related and unrelated pairs.

Sequencing input: blood. The chain employs TRBV5-1 and TRBJ2-4; TRBD2 matches 10 bases. The sequence derives from a boy younger than 18 in good health. The CDR3 is CASSWGLANIQYF. CDR3 sequence (DNA): TGCGCCAGCAGCTGGGGACTAGCGAACATTCAGTACTTC.